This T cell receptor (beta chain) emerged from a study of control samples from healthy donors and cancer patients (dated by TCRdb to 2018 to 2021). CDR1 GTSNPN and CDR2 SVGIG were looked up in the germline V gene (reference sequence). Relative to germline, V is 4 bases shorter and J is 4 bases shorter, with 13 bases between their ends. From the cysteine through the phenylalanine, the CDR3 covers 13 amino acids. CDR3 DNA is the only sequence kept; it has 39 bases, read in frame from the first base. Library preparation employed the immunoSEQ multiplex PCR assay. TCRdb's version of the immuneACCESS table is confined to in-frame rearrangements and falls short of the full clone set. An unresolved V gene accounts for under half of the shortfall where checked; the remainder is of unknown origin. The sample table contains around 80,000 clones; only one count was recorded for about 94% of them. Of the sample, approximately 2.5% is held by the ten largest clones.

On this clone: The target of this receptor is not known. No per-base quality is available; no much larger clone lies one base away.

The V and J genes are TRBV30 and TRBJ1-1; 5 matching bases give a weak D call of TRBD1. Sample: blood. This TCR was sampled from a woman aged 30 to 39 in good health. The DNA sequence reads TGTGCCTGGACAGGGTCGGGGGGCACTGAAGCTTTCTTT. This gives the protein CAWTGSGGTEAFF.